The rows below give T cell receptor beta chains drawn from one sample of a study of blood T cell repertoires in COVID-19. TCRdb's copy holds only in-frame clones and misses some; the assay was immunoSEQ multiplex PCR. The sample has approximately 73,000 clones; about 80% are singletons. Material: peripheral blood. The receptors originated from a woman between 65 and 79 years old with acute or convalescent COVID-19. CDR3s include the opening cysteine and the closing phenylalanine or tryptophan. Each record gives: V gene, CDR3 length, D gene, clone size, J gene, CDR3 protein, CDR3 DNA. D genes are given only for firm matches. A row's size may be missing; if present it is once, few, many or a size class.

TRBV9	13	NA	NA	TRBJ1-1	CASSAYGDTEAFF	TGTGCCAGCAGCGCTTACGGGGACACTGAAGCTTTCTTT
TRBV10-3	15	TRBD2	NA	TRBJ2-7	CAISAGTSEFYEQYF	TGTGCCATCAGTGCTGGGACTAGCGAGTTCTACGAGCAGTACTTC
TRBV6-6	16	TRBD2	NA	TRBJ2-1	CASRRGVGRVDNEQFF	TGTGCCAGCAGACGAGGGGTCGGGAGGGTGGACAATGAGCAGTTCTTC
TRBV7-7	16	NA	once	TRBJ2-2	CASSFHPQGNTGELFF	TGTGCTAGCAGCTTCCACCCACAGGGAAACACCGGGGAGCTGTTTTTT
TRBV30	14	NA	many	TRBJ2-7	CAWSVLGRGNEQYF	TGTGCCTGGAGTGTGCTAGGGAGGGGGAACGAGCAGTACTTC
TRBV5-1	18	NA	few	TRBJ2-6	CASSLESRPGVGANVLTF	TGCGCCAGCAGCTTGGAATCGCGACCTGGAGTGGGGGCCAACGTCCTGACTTTC
TRBV5-1	18	NA	NA	TRBJ2-3	CASSLPYLGDISTDTQYF	TGCGCCAGCAGCTTGCCTTATTTGGGGGACATCAGCACAGATACGCAGTATTTT
TRBV19	15	TRBD1	NA	TRBJ2-3	CASSIGTGAADTQYF	TGTGCCAGTAGTATTGGGACAGGGGCAGCAGATACGCAGTATTTT
TRBV5-8	17	NA	NA	TRBJ2-7	CASSFNPGRKGAYEQYF	TGTGCCAGCAGCTTTAACCCCGGGCGTAAGGGGGCCTACGAGCAGTACTTC
TRBV27	16	TRBD1	NA	TRBJ1-5	CASVERGPYSNQPQHF	TGTGCCAGCGTTGAAAGGGGGCCCTATAGCAATCAGCCCCAGCATTTT
TRBV5-6	14	NA	NA	TRBJ1-2	CASSLLQGLGGYTF	TGTGCCAGCAGCCTTTTACAGGGCTTAGGGGGCTACACCTTC
TRBV5-1	14	NA	NA	TRBJ1-1	CASSPFNMNTEAFF	TGCGCCAGCAGCCCATTTAACATGAACACTGAAGCTTTCTTT
TRBV5-1	14	NA	NA	TRBJ1-4	CASSISRNNEKLFF	TGCGCCAGCAGCATTTCCAGAAATAATGAAAAACTGTTTTTT
TRBV6-5	13	TRBD2	NA	TRBJ2-5	CASTRAGRETQYF	TGTGCCAGCACTCGAGCGGGACGGGAGACCCAGTACTTC
TRBV4-1	16	NA	once	TRBJ2-5	CASSQVGGAPGETQYF	TGCGCCAGCAGCCAAGTGGGGGGGGCCCCTGGGGAGACCCAGTACTTC
TRBV27	15	TRBD1	NA	TRBJ1-5	CASRTGQGSNQPQHF	TGTGCCAGCAGGACAGGACAGGGAAGCAATCAGCCCCAGCATTTT
TRBV19	14	TRBD2	NA	TRBJ2-3	CASSKLGGDQPQYF	TGTGCCAGTAGTAAATTGGGGGGGGATCAGCCCCAGTATTTT
TRBV6-5	11	NA	NA	TRBJ1-2	CASNPSYGYTF	TGTGCCAGCAACCCCAGCTATGGCTACACCTTC
TRBV23-1	16	TRBD1	NA	TRBJ2-7	CAPHPRTGTGPYEQYF	TGCGCACCACATCCAAGGACCGGGACAGGACCCTACGAGCAGTACTTC
TRBV19	15	TRBD1	NA	TRBJ2-1	CASSKQGDSYNEQFF	TGTGCCAGTAGTAAACAGGGGGACTCCTACAATGAGCAGTTCTTC
TRBV28	14	TRBD1	NA	TRBJ1-1	CASSSSDRDDEAFF	TGTGCCAGCAGTTCGTCGGACAGGGACGATGAAGCTTTCTTT
TRBV30	12	NA	NA	TRBJ2-7	CAWSTDGYEQYF	TGTGCCTGGAGTACCGACGGGTACGAGCAGTACTTC
TRBV10-3	14	NA	NA	TRBJ1-2	CAIKPAGGIYGYTF	TGTGCCATCAAACCAGCAGGAGGAATCTATGGCTACACCTTC
TRBV7-9	16	TRBD1	NA	TRBJ1-4	CASSLGDRGLDEKLFF	TGTGCCAGCAGCTTGGGGGACAGGGGGCTTGACGAAAAACTGTTTTTT
TRBV5-4	13	TRBD1	NA	TRBJ2-7	CASSPTGTYEQYF	TGTGCCAGCAGCCCGACAGGGACCTACGAGCAGTACTTC
TRBV10-3	18	NA	NA	TRBJ1-1	CAISESIISRQGTTEAFF	TGTGCCATCAGTGAGTCGATAATATCGAGGCAGGGCACCACTGAAGCTTTCTTT
TRBV19	15	NA	NA	TRBJ1-4	CASSTPGRADEKLFF	TGTGCCAGTAGTACCCCGGGAAGAGCGGATGAAAAACTGTTTTTT
TRBV27	13	NA	NA	TRBJ2-3	CASSLGSARSQYF	TGTGCCAGCAGTTTAGGATCAGCGAGGTCGCAGTATTTT
TRBV24-1	12	NA	NA	TRBJ2-5	CATSDIGETQYF	TGTGCCACCAGTGATATCGGTGAGACCCAGTACTTC
TRBV18	15	NA	NA	TRBJ2-5	CASSPTEQSGETQYF	TGTGCCAGCTCACCAACGGAACAGTCAGGAGAGACCCAGTACTTC
TRBV9	19	TRBD2	NA	TRBJ2-5	CASSLTRLAGAQNQETQYF	TGTGCCAGCAGCCTTACCAGACTAGCGGGGGCGCAAAACCAAGAGACCCAGTACTTC
TRBV5-4	12	NA	NA	TRBJ2-2	CASSSADGELFF	TGTGCCAGCAGTTCCGCGGACGGGGAGCTGTTTTTT
TRBV6-5	13	NA	NA	TRBJ1-5	CASSRELNQPQHF	TGTGCCAGCAGCCGGGAACTCAATCAGCCCCAGCATTTT
TRBV19	15	TRBD1	NA	TRBJ2-6	CASSAQGSGANVLTF	TGTGCCAGTAGTGCACAGGGGTCTGGGGCCAACGTCCTGACTTTC
TRBV5-5	14	NA	NA	TRBJ2-4	CASSFPTDSNIQYF	TGTGCCAGCAGCTTCCCGACAGATTCGAACATTCAGTACTTC
TRBV9	16	TRBD2	NA	TRBJ2-1	CASSPRSGREEPILLF	TGTGCCAGCAGCCCCCGGTCAGGGCGGGAGGAGCCTATATTACTCTTC
TRBV18	18	TRBD1	few	TRBJ1-5	CASSLTGTGAAANQPQHF	TGTGCCAGCTCACTTACCGGGACAGGGGCGGCTGCCAATCAGCCCCAGCATTTT
TRBV19	14	NA	NA	TRBJ2-7	CASSIRDSSYEQYF	TGTGCCAGTAGTATTCGGGACTCCTCCTACGAGCAGTACTTC
TRBV11-2	13	NA	NA	TRBJ2-1	CASSWRGTIEQFF	TGTGCCAGCAGCTGGCGCGGGACGATAGAGCAGTTCTTC
TRBV11-1	14	TRBD2	NA	TRBJ2-1	CASSLAGGHNEQFF	TGTGCCAGCAGCTTAGCGGGAGGGCACAATGAGCAGTTCTTC
TRBV2	16	TRBD2	NA	TRBJ2-5	CASSGGTSARKETQYF	TGTGCCAGCAGTGGAGGGACTAGCGCCAGAAAAGAGACCCAGTACTTC
TRBV19	15	TRBD1	NA	TRBJ1-5	CASRTTGAVDEPQHF	TGTGCCAGTAGAACCACAGGGGCAGTTGACGAACCCCAGCATTTT
TRBV30	13	NA	NA	TRBJ1-3	CAWSAGEGNTIYF	TGTGCCTGGAGTGCAGGGGAAGGAAACACCATATATTTT
TRBV19	14	NA	NA	TRBJ2-3	CASSIDPGTDTQYF	TGTGCCAGTAGTATAGATCCTGGCACAGATACGCAGTATTTT
TRBV7-2	12	NA	NA	TRBJ2-3	CASSSQAQGQYF	TGTGCCAGCAGCTCCCAGGCCCAGGGGCAGTATTTT
TRBV11-2	15	TRBD2	NA	TRBJ2-1	CASSLVSGGYNEQFF	TGTGCCAGCAGCTTAGTTAGCGGGGGGTACAATGAGCAGTTCTTC
TRBV6-4	16	NA	once	TRBJ2-2	CASSDGLGEATGELFF	TGTGCCAGCAGTGACGGGCTGGGGGAGGCCACCGGGGAGCTGTTTTTT
TRBV21-1	20	NA	NA	TRBJ2-3	CASSKWRAFCAGSPADTQYF	TGTGCCAGCAGCAAATGGAGGGCCTTCTGCGCGGGAAGTCCTGCAGATACGCAGTATTTT
TRBV6-4	16	NA	NA	TRBJ2-1	CASSVSAGTLYNEQFF	TGTGCCAGCAGTGTATCAGCCGGGACACTATACAATGAGCAGTTCTTC
TRBV9	16	TRBD1	NA	TRBJ1-1	CASSVASQGGNTEAFF	TGTGCCAGCAGCGTAGCCTCACAGGGGGGGAACACTGAAGCTTTCTTT